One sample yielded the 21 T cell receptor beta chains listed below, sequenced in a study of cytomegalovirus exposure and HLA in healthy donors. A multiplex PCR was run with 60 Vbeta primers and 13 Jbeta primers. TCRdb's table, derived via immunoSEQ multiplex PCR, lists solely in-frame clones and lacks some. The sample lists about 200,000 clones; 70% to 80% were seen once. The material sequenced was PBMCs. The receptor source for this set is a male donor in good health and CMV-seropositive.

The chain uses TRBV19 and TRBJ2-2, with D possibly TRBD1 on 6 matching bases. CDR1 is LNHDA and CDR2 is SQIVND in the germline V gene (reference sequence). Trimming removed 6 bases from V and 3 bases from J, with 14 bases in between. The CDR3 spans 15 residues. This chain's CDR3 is CASRSDRYDTGELFF. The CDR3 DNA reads TGTGCCAGTAGGTCTGACAGGTACGACACCGGGGAGCTGTTTTTT.

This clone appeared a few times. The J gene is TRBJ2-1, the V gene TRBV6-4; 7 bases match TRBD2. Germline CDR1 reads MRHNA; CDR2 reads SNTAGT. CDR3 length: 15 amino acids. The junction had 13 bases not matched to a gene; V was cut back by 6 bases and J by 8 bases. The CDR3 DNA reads TGTGCCAGCAGCCTGACCGGGACTACTCTCGATGAGCAGTTCTTC. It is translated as CASSLTGTTLDEQFF.

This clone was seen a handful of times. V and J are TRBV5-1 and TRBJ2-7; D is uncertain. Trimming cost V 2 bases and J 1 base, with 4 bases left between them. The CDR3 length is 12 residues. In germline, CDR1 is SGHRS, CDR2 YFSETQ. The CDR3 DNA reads TGCGCCAGCAGCTTCGCGTCCTACGAGCAGTACTTC. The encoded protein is CASSFASYEQYF. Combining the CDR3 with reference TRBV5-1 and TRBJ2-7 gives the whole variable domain KAGVTQTPRYLIKTRGQQVTLSCSPISGHRSVSWYQQTPGQGLQFLFEYFSETQRNKGNFPGRFSGRQFSNSRSEMNVSTLELGDSALYLCASSFASYEQYFGPGTRLTVT.

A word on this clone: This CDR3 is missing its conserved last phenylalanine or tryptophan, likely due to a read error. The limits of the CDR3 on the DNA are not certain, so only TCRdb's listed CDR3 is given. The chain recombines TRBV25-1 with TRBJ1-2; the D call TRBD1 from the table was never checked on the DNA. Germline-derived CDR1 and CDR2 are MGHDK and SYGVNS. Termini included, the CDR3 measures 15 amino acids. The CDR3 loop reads CAISETGQASYGFTY.

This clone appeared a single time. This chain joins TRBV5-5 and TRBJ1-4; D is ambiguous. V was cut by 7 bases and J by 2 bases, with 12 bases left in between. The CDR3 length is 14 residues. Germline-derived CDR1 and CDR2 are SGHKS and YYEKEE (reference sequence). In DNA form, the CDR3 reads TGTGCCAGCCGACCAGACTGGACTAATGAAAAACTGTTTTTT. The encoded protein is CASRPDWTNEKLFF.

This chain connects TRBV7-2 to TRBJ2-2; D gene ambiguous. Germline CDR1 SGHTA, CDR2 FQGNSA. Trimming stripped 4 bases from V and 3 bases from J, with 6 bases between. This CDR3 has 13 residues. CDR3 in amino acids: CASSSSYTGELFF. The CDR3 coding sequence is TGTGCCAGCAGCTCCAGTTACACCGGGGAGCTGTTTTTT.

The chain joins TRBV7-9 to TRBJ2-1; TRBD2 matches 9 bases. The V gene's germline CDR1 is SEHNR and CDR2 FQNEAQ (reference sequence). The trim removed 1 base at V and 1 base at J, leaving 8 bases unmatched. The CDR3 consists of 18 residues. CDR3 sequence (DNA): TGTGCCAGCAGCTTAGAGGTCGCTAGCGGGACTTCCTACAATGAGCAGTTCTTC. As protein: CASSLEVASGTSYNEQFF.

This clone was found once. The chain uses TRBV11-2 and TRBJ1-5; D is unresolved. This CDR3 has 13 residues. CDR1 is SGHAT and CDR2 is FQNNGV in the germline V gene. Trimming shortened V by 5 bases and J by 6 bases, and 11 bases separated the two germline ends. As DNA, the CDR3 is TGTGCCAGCAGCCCCAGCCTAGGTCAGCCCCAGCATTTT. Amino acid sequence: CASSPSLGQPQHF.

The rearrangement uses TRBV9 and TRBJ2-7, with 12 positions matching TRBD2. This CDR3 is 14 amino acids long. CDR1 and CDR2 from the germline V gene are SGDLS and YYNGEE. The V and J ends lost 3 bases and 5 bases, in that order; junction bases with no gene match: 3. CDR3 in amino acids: CASSETSGSNEQYF. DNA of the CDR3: TGTGCCAGCAGCGAGACTAGCGGGAGCAACGAGCAGTACTTC.

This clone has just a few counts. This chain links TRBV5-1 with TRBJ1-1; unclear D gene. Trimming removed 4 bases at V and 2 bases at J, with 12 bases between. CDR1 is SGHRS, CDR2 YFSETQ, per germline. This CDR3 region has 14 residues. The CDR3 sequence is CASSLGDFNTEAFF. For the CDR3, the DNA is TGCGCCAGCAGCCTCGGAGACTTTAACACTGAAGCTTTCTTT.

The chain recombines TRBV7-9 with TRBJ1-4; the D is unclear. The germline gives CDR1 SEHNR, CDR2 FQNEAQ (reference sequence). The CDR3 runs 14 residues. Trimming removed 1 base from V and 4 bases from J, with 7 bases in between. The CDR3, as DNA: TGTGCCAGCAGCTTAGACAGCCGTAATGAAAAACTGTTTTTT. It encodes CASSLDSRNEKLFF. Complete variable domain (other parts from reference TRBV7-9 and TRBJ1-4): DTGVSQNPRHKITKRGQNVTFRCDPISEHNRLYWYRQTLGQGPEFLTYFQNEAQLEKSRLLSDRFSAERPKGSFSTLEIQRTEQGDSAMYLCASSLDSRNEKLFFGSGTQLSVL.

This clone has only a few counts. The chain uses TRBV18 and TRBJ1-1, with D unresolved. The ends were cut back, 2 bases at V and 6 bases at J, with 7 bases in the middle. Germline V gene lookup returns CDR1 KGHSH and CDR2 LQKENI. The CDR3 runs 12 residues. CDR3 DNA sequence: TGTGCCAGCTCACCAAGCATCCCTGAAGCTTTCTTT. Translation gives CASSPSIPEAFF.

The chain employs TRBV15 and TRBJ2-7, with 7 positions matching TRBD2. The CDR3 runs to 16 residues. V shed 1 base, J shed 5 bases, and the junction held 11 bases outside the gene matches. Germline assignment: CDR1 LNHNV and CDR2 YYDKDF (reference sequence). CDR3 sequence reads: CATSRGSLAAGDEQYF. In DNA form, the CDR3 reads TGTGCCACCAGCAGAGGGTCCCTAGCGGCCGGGGACGAGCAGTACTTC.

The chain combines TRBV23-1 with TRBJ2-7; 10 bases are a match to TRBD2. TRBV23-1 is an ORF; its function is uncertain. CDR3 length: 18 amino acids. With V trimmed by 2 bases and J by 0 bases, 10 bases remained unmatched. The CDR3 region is CASSQKGGLADSSYEQYF. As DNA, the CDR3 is TGCGCCAGCAGTCAAAAGGGCGGACTAGCGGACAGCTCCTACGAGCAGTACTTC.

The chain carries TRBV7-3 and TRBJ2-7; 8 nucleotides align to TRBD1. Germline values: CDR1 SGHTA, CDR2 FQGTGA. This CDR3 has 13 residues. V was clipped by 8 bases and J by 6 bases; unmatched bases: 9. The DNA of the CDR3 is TGTGCCAGCGGAAACAGGGGGGCAAGCGAGCAGTACTTC. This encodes CASGNRGASEQYF.

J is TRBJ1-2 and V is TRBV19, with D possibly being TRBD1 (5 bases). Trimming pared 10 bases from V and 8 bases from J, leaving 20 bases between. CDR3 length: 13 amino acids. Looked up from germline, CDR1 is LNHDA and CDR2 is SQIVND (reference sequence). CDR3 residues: CATQAGAPGGYTF. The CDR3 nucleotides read TGTGCCACCCAGGCAGGTGCCCCAGGGGGCTACACCTTC.

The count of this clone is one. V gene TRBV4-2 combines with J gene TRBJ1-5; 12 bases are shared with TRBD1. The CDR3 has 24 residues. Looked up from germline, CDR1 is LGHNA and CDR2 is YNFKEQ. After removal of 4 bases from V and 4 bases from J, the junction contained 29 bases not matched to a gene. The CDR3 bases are TGTGCCAGCAGCCCAATACCGGGACAGGGGGCTACGACCGGACCAGTCAATTTGAATCAGCCCCAGCATTTT. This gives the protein CASSPIPGQGATTGPVNLNQPQHF.

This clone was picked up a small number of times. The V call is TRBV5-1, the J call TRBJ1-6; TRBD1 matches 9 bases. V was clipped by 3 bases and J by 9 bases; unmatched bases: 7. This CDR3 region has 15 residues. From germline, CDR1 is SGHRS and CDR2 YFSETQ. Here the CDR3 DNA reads TGCGCCAGCAGCTCGGGACAGGGTCGATTTTCACCCCTCCACTTT. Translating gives CASSSGQGRFSPLHF.

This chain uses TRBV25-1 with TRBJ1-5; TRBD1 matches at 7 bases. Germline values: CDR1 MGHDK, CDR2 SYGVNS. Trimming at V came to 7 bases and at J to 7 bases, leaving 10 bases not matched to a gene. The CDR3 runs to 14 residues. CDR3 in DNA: TGTGCCAGCACCCCCGCAGACAGGGACCAGCCCCAGCATTTT. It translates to CASTPADRDQPQHF.

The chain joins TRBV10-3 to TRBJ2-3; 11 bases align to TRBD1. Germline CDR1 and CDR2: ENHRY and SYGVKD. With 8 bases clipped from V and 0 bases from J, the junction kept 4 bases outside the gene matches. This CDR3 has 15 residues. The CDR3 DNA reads TGTGCCATCCGCGGACAGGGGGCCAGCACAGATACGCAGTATTTT. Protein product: CAIRGQGASTDTQYF.

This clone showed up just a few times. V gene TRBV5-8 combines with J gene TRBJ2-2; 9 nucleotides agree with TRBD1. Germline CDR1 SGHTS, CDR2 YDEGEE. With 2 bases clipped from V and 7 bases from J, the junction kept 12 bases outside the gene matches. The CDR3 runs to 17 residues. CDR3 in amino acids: CASSFWGTGISSGELFF. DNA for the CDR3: TGTGCCAGCAGCTTTTGGGGGACAGGGATCTCGAGCGGGGAGCTGTTTTTT.